This T cell receptor beta chain was observed in a study of shared clonotypes between healthy human individuals. Trimming pared 2 bases from V and 7 bases from J, leaving 11 bases between. The germline V gene encodes CDR1 MNHEY and CDR2 SVGAGI. This CDR3 has 13 amino acids. Genomic DNA (from each subset) was split evenly across several immunoSEQ plates. Original processing methods: Sequence data from immunoSEQ were junction-only and lacked quality scores; consequently, filtering differed. Generated by immunoSEQ multiplex PCR, the TCRdb table keeps only in-frame clones and is missing some. Clone size and the V and J calls come from that table; the DNA yielded D and trimming. The top ten hold 0.6% to 0.7% of the sample, which has about 1.1 million clones, 70% to 80% seen once. Comment on this clone: Additional DNA sequences in this sample encode the identical CDR3.

The chain uses TRBV6-5 and TRBJ2-5, with no clear D. The clonotype was recovered from a man between 18 and 29 years old in good health. Some clones in this sample may be carry-over from other donors' samples. Sample: memory CD4+ T cells from PBMCs. The subset is: CD45RA-negative fraction. The CDR3 protein is CASSYGPAGTQYF. The CDR3 nucleotides are TGTGCCAGCAGTTACGGACCGGCCGGGACCCAGTACTTC.